This T cell receptor (beta chain) was sequenced in a study of shared clonotypes between healthy human individuals. Study information: The donor group consisted of a couple of women and a few men, aged 18 to 49. Every donor yielded three CD4 naive, three CD4 memory, two CD8 naive and one CD8 memory plate.

Note on this clone: Its specificity is not known.

Donors were healthy HIV-negative adults without recent acute infections or vaccinations. The CDR3 spans 15 residues. After removal of 4 bases from V and 2 bases from J, the junction contained 6 bases not matched to a gene. The germline V gene encodes CDR1 SGHVS and CDR2 FNYEAQ. Regarding the study as a whole: On the whole, naive subsets had larger estimated richness than memory subsets had.

Produced via immunoSEQ multiplex PCR; TCRdb's table is partial and in-frame only. The table records a few million clones, about nine tenths of them present only once. The V gene is TRBV7-6, the J gene TRBJ1-1, with 8 bases lining up with TRBD1. The origin of this receptor is a man aged 18 to 29 in good health. Some clones in this sample may be carry-over from other donors' samples. Sample: naive CD4+ T cells from PBMCs. As for subset: CD45RA+ positively selected. The CDR3 is CASSSQGAVNTEAFF. CDR3 nucleotides: TGTGCCAGCAGCTCCCAGGGGGCAGTCAACACTGAAGCTTTCTTT.